The next 25 T cell receptor beta chains were all read from a single sample in a study of breast tumors, draining lymph nodes, adjacent tissues. The lymph nodes were axillary draining lymph nodes from breast cancer patients. One entry per CDR3 protein results from TCRdb running MiXCR on the multiplex PCR reads. This table has 150,000 to 200,000 distinct CDR3 sequences, approximately 31% appearing once. Specimen: axillary lymph node tissue. The source is a female donor with breast cancer. Some clones in this sample may be carry-over from other donors' samples.

There are many counts of this clonotype. The J gene is TRBJ1-6, the V gene TRBV6-5; TRBD1 matches 7 bases. V lost 2 bases and J lost 10; bases outside the gene matches: 8. Germline V gives CDR1 MNHEY, CDR2 SVGAGI. This CDR3 has 15 amino acids. The CDR3 here is CASSYGAGGGSPLHF. CDR3 DNA: TGTGCCAGCAGTTACGGGGCAGGGGGTGGATCACCCCTCCACTTT.

This clonotype was found many times. The V gene is TRBV5-1, the J gene TRBJ1-2; TRBD1 matches at 8 bases. V was pared by 4 bases and J by 3 bases, with 8 bases of the junction left unmatched. The CDR3 totals 15 residues. Germline CDR1 and CDR2: SGHRS and YFSETQ. The DNA of the CDR3 is TGCGCCAGCAGCATCCAAACAGGGGGAGACTATGGCTACACCTTC. It codes for CASSIQTGGDYGYTF.

The V call is TRBV30, the J call TRBJ1-2; D remains ambiguous. Germline V gene data show CDR1 as GTSNPN and CDR2 as SVGIG (reference sequence). Deletions cut 1 base from V and 4 bases from J, with 13 bases between. The CDR3 covers 14 residues. CDR3: CAWSGGRGSYGYTF. Written as DNA, the CDR3 is TGTGCCTGGAGTGGCGGCCGAGGCTCCTATGGCTACACCTTC.

This sequence joins TRBV5-1 and TRBJ1-1, with TRBD1 as a possible D gene (6 bases). Trimming shortened V by 0 bases and J by 5 bases, and 8 bases separated the two germline ends. The CDR3 loop spans 13 amino acids. CDR1 and CDR2 from the germline V gene are SGHRS and YFSETQ. CDR3 sequence (DNA): TGCGCCAGCAGCTTGGGGGGGGCGACTGAAGCTTTCTTT. Amino acids: CASSLGGATEAFF. Drawing the rest from reference TRBV5-1 and TRBJ1-1, the complete variable domain is KAGVTQTPRYLIKTRGQQVTLSCSPISGHRSVSWYQQTPGQGLQFLFEYFSETQRNKGNFPGRFSGRQFSNSRSEMNVSTLELGDSALYLCASSLGGATEAFFGQGTRLTVV.

This clonotype has at least ten counts. This chain links TRBV7-2 with TRBJ2-5, with D possibly matching TRBD2 (6 bases). Deletions cut 3 bases from V and 3 bases from J, with 11 bases between. The CDR3 consists of 14 residues. CDR1 is SGHTA and CDR2 is FQGNSA in the germline V gene. CDR3 sequence reads: CASSFGGVKETQYF. The CDR3 DNA reads as TGTGCCAGCAGCTTTGGAGGGGTCAAAGAGACCCAGTACTTC.

This clonotype was detected ten times or more. The genes are TRBV10-3 and TRBJ1-5; D perhaps matches TRBD1 (6 bases). Germline assignment: CDR1 ENHRY and CDR2 SYGVKD. The V end was cut by 3 bases, the J end by 4 bases, with 13 bases between. The CDR3 is 15 residues long. The DNA of the CDR3 is TGTGCCATCAGTGAATTCCTAGGGGGAAATCAGCCCCAGCATTTT. Protein sequence: CAISEFLGGNQPQHF.

As regards this clonotype: A read error may account for a junction end that differs from germline. The J gene is TRBJ1-2, the V gene TRBV7-9; 8 nucleotides align to TRBD1. Germline V lookup: CDR1 SEHNR, CDR2 FQNEAQ (reference sequence). There are 15 residues in the CDR3. CDR3 sequence: CASSSAQGANYGYPF. CDR3 nucleotides: TGTGCCAGCAGCTCAGCTCAGGGGGCAAACTATGGCTACCCCTTC.

The chain combines TRBV7-8 with TRBJ1-4; D not resolved. Trimming left V 5 bases short and J 7 bases short, with 20 bases between. There are 16 residues in the CDR3. CDR1 and CDR2 from the germline V gene are SGHVS and FQNEAQ. The CDR3 is CASSPPRRAGVEKLFF. The CDR3 coding sequence is TGTGCCAGCAGCCCCCCCCGTCGGGCGGGAGTTGAAAAACTGTTTTTT.

Note on this clonotype: A read error is possible here, since a much larger clone lies one base away. The V call is TRBV5-4, the J call TRBJ2-7; D is perhaps TRBD2 (5 bases). The CDR3 contains 15 residues. Germline CDR1 and CDR2: SGHNT and YYREEE (reference sequence). The CDR3 here is CAGSLLSSGTYEQYF. CDR3 bases: TGTGCCGGCAGCTTGCTTTCCAGCGGTACCTACGAGCAGTACTTC.

This clonotype has a count of ten or more. This rearrangement joins TRBV20-1 to TRBJ2-7; 15 bases agree with TRBD2. Germline CDR1 reads DFQATT; CDR2 reads SNEGSKA (reference sequence). V shed 1 base and J 2 bases; nucleotides not matched to a gene: 6. This CDR3 is 17 amino acids long. The CDR3 region is CSARGGTSGRRAYEQYF. DNA of the CDR3: TGCAGTGCTAGAGGAGGGACTAGCGGGAGGCGGGCCTACGAGCAGTACTTC.

In this sample, this clonotype turned up many times. The V gene is TRBV7-2, the J gene TRBJ2-2; TRBD2 matches 9 bases. This CDR3 has 15 residues. The ends lost 3 bases at V and 1 base at J; junction bases unmatched: 0. Germline CDR1 SGHTA, CDR2 FQGNSA. This CDR3 reads CASSFSGGNTGELFF. The CDR3 DNA reads as TGTGCCAGCAGCTTTAGCGGGGGGAACACCGGGGAGCTGTTTTTT.

Only a few counts were recorded for this clonotype. The CDR3 coding sequence is TGTGCCAGCAACTGGGCTTCTAACTATGGCTACACCTTC. Translating gives CASNWASNYGYTF. The chain couples TRBV28 to TRBJ1-2; D gene unclear. Germline V CDR1 and CDR2: MDHEN, SYDVKM. The CDR3 consists of 13 residues. The V and J ends lost 7 bases and 0 bases respectively, with 9 bases between them.

V usage is TRBV12-3 or TRBV12-4 and J usage is TRBJ2-5; D may match TRBD1 or TRBD2 (5 bases each). This CDR3 comprises 15 residues. The V end was cut by 6 bases, the J end by 5 bases, with 19 bases between. The CDR3 spells CASSLRDGWWETQYF. The CDR3 nucleotides are TGTGCCAGCAGCCTCCGGGACGGGTGGTGGGAGACCCAGTACTTC.

Turning to this clonotype: A much bigger clone sits one base away, suggesting this may be a read error. The rearrangement joins TRBV20-1 to TRBJ2-1; 12 bases line up with TRBD2. CDR1 DFQATT and CDR2 SNEGSKA come from the germline V gene (reference sequence). The J segment lost 7 bases and the V segment lost 6 bases, leaving 13 bases of the junction unmatched. The CDR3 has 16 amino acids. The CDR3 spells CSAAAASGRAGNEQFF. The CDR3 bases are TGCAGTGCCGCGGCGGCTAGCGGGAGGGCCGGGAATGAGCAGTTCTTC.

This clonotype was observed at least ten times. The J gene is TRBJ1-6, the V gene TRBV7-3, with 8 bases matching TRBD1. The CDR3 runs to 14 residues. Germline loops: CDR1 SGHTA, CDR2 FQGTGA. V lost 4 bases to trimming and J lost 9 bases; unmatched junction nucleotides: 5. CDR3 nucleotides: TGTGCCAGCAGCTCTGGACAGGGTGGTTCACCCCTCCACTTT. Protein product: CASSSGQGGSPLHF.

The genes are TRBV29-1 and TRBJ2-1; D gene uncertain. V dropped 8 bases and J dropped 4 bases, with 9 bases sitting between them. Per the germline V gene, CDR1 is SQVTM and CDR2 is ANQGSEA. The CDR3 runs 11 residues. Written as DNA, the CDR3 is TGCAGCTTGGTAGAATACAATGAGCAGTTCTTC. It translates to CSLVEYNEQFF.

Concerning this clonotype itself: No DNA is shown, since the ends of the CDR3 on it are uncertain; the CDR3 is the one TCRdb lists. The CDR3 sequence: CGARDWGQGARYF. The chain uses TRBV20-1 and TRBJ2-5; the table's TRBD1 call for D was not verified on the DNA. Ends included, the CDR3 has 13 residues. Germline CDR1 DFQATT, CDR2 SNEGSKA (reference sequence).

This clonotype was picked up many times. The rearrangement links TRBV7-2 to TRBJ1-5; unclear D gene. V was trimmed by 5 bases and J by 6 bases, leaving 8 bases between them. There are 12 residues in the CDR3. CDR1 is SGHTA, CDR2 FQGNSA, per germline. This CDR3 reads CASSPASQPQHF. CDR3 DNA sequence: TGTGCCAGCAGCCCCGCTAGTCAGCCCCAGCATTTT.

On this clonotype itself: A much larger clone lies one base from this, so it may be a read error. The chain uses TRBV6-4 and TRBJ2-5, with 8 nucleotides matching TRBD2. The V gene's germline CDR1 is MRHNA and CDR2 SNTAGT. The CDR3 sequence is 17 residues long. The CDR3 loop reads CASSHSKWSSGQKTQYF. The CDR3 region has the DNA TGTGCCAGCAGTCACTCGAAGTGGTCTAGCGGGCAGAAGACCCAGTACTTC.

CDR3 region: CASSDWGATSSPLHF. CDR3 nucleotides: TGTGCCAGCAGTGATTGGGGGGCTACGAGTTCACCCCTCCACTTT. The V call is TRBV2, the J call TRBJ1-6, with a possible D match to TRBD1 (6 bases). The germline gives CDR1 SNHLY, CDR2 FYNNEI. CDR3 length: 15 amino acids. V lost 3 bases, J lost 9 bases, and 15 bases lay in between.

As concerns this clonotype: One end of the junction does not line up with germline, which may come from a read error. The chain joins TRBV5-1 to TRBJ1-6; D ambiguous. The CDR3 contains 15 residues. Germline-derived CDR1 and CDR2 are SGHRS and YFSETQ. The DNA for the CDR3 is TGCGCCAGCAGCTTGGTTGCGGGAGATAACTCACCCCTCCACTTT. It yields the protein CASSLVAGDNSPLHF.

This clonotype came up a few times. A much larger clone sits a single nucleotide away, making a read error possible. The chain couples TRBV20-1 to TRBJ2-1; no clear D gene. The CDR3 has 14 residues. CDR1 DFQATT and CDR2 SNEGSKA come from the germline V gene (reference sequence). CDR3 residues: CSARDASSYTEQFF. CDR3 bases: TGCAGTGCTAGAGATGCGAGCTCCTACACTGAGCAGTTCTTC.

This clonotype occurred many times. The chain couples TRBV5-1 to TRBJ2-1; no clear D gene. The CDR3 covers 15 residues. Germline V gene sequence: CDR1 SGHRS, CDR2 YFSETQ. V dropped 0 bases and J dropped 0 bases, with 7 bases sitting between them. As DNA, the CDR3 is TGCGCCAGCAGCTTGGGAAGTTTCTCCTACAATGAGCAGTTCTTC. Residues: CASSLGSFSYNEQFF.

The CDR3 bases are TGTGCCACCTCGACTAGCGGGGGGCCCCAGCATTTT. Amino acids: CATSTSGGPQHF. The J gene is TRBJ1-5, the V gene TRBV2, with a possible D match to TRBD1 (5 bases). The CDR3 consists of 12 residues. V lost 10 bases and J lost 9, with 16 bases in between. The V gene's germline CDR1 is SNHLY and CDR2 FYNNEI.

V usage is TRBV20-1 and J usage is TRBJ2-1; D is perhaps TRBD2 (6 bases). Germline CDR1 reads DFQATT; CDR2 reads SNEGSKA (reference sequence). With 0 bases removed from V and 3 bases from J, the gap between germline ends came to 12 bases. The CDR3 is 15 amino acids. CDR3 region: CSARDTSRDYNEQFF. The CDR3 nucleotides read TGCAGTGCTAGAGACACTAGCAGGGACTACAATGAGCAGTTCTTC.